This TCR beta chain is drawn from a study of naive and memory T cell subsets. Germline V gene data show CDR1 as SGHVS and CDR2 as FNYEAQ. V lost 0 bases to trimming and J lost 8 bases, with 13 bases between them. This CDR3 comprises 14 residues. Study-wide results and limits: Gini index rose across naive, CM, EM and EMRA in CD4 and CD8. Over 85% of naive TCR sequences appeared only once, unlike memory subsets.

This clonotype is deemed medium-sized. Its antigen is still unknown. Overnight CMV lysate stimulation of fresh PBMCs defined donor CMV status by CD4+ IFNgamma. Cells stained for CD3, CD4, CD8, CD45RA, CD27 and viability were sorted into four CD45RA/CD27 subsets. Both TRBC1 and TRBC2 were covered by a beta constant-region primer of two equimolar oligonucleotides. Ligated cDNA was amplified by four rounds of PCR with nested alpha and beta constant-region primers and SP2. Via MiXCR, TCRdb re-called the UMI-ligation and nested PCR reads, giving one row per CDR3 protein. This sample has about 3,000 distinct CDR3 sequences, with around 4.9% found just once.

The receptor comes from a human donor in good health. The chain combines TRBV7-6 with TRBJ1-1; D not certain. Sequencing was performed on CD4+ TEMRA cells from blood. Sample subset: effector memory re-expressing CD45RA, CD45RA+ CD27-. This CDR3 reads CASSLASGSMEAFF. Written as DNA, the CDR3 is TGTGCCAGCAGCTTAGCCTCGGGGAGTATGGAAGCTTTCTTT.